There are a few counts of the clone carrying this T cell receptor beta chain. Trimming pared 2 bases from V and 7 bases from J, leaving 15 bases between. The CDR3 has 14 amino acids. Germline lookup yields CDR1 SGHVS and CDR2 FNYEAQ. These data come from a study of blood T cells in healthy people across ages. Next came a second PCR, run for about 6 to 11 cycles, which used a sample-barcoded 5' primer along with a J-beta primer mix. A template-switch adaptor that had 12 random nucleotides put a tag on each cDNA molecule. A single record per CDR3 protein comes from TCRdb applying MiXCR to the 5' RACE reads. The sample has more than 1 million distinct CDR3 sequences, around 45% seen once.

The chain joins TRBV7-6 to TRBJ2-7, with D perhaps TRBD1 or TRBD2 (5 bases each). The sample consisted of blood. The sequence was collected from a woman aged 60-70 years in good health. The CDR3 here is CASSLLGTDREQYF. CDR3 nucleotides: TGTGCCAGCAGCTTACTCGGGACGGATAGGGAGCAGTACTTC.